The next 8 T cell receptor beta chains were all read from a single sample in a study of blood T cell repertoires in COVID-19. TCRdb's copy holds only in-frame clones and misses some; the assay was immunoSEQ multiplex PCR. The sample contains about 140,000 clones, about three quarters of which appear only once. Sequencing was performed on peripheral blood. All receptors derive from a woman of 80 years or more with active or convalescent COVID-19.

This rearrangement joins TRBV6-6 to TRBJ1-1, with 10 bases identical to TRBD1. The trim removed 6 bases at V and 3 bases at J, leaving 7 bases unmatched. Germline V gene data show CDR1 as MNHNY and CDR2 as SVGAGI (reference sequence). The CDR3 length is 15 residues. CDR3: CASSEGQGGDTEAFF. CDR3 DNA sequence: TGTGCCAGCAGCGAAGGACAGGGGGGGGACACTGAAGCTTTCTTT.

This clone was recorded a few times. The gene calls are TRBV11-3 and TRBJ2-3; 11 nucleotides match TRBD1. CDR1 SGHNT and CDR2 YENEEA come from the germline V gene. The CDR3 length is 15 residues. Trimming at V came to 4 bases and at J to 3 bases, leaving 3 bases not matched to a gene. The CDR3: CASSSGTGGTDTQYF. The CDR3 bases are TGTGCCAGCAGCTCTGGGACAGGGGGGACAGATACGCAGTATTTT.

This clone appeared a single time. The CDR3 is CASSPETDRVSDTQYF. The CDR3 DNA is TGTGCCAGCTCACCAGAGACCGACAGGGTTTCAGATACGCAGTATTTT. The chain carries TRBV18 and TRBJ2-3; 7 bases align to TRBD1. CDR3 length equals 16 residues. Germline loops: CDR1 KGHSH, CDR2 LQKENI. V dropped 2 bases and J dropped 4; count of bases not matched to a gene: 9.

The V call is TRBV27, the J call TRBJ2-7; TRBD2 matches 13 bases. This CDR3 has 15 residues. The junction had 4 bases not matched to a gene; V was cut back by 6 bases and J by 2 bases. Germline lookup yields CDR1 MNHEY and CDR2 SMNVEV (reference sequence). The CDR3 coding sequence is TGTGCCAGCAGAGATGGGACTAGCGGGACCTACGAGCAGTACTTC. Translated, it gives CASRDGTSGTYEQYF.

The CDR3 protein is CASSLVGTGTSMNSRKLFF. In DNA form, the CDR3 reads TGTGCCAGCAGCCTCGTCGGCACCGGCACCTCAATGAATTCTAGAAAACTGTTTTTT. This chain links TRBV7-8 with TRBJ1-4; D is undetermined. Germline V CDR1 and CDR2: SGHVS, FQNEAQ. The CDR3 runs 19 residues. Trimming cost V 5 bases and J 10 bases, with 32 bases left between them. Full variable domain (remainder filled in from reference TRBV7-8 and TRBJ1-4): GAGVSQSPRYKVAKRGQDVALRCDPISGHVSLFWYQQALGQGPEFLTYFQNEAQLDKSGLPSDRFFAERPEGSVSTLKIQRTQQEDSAVYLCASSLVGTGTSMNSRKLFFGSGTQLSVL.

The CDR3 sequence is CASSSLQGGRRPQHF. The DNA for the CDR3 is TGTGCCAGCAGCTCGCTACAGGGAGGGAGACGGCCCCAGCATTTT. The J gene is TRBJ1-5, the V gene TRBV7-9; perhaps TRBD1 as D (6 bases). The CDR3 has 15 amino acids. Germline V lookup: CDR1 SEHNR, CDR2 FQNEAQ (reference sequence). V dropped 4 bases and J dropped 9 bases, with 19 bases sitting between them.

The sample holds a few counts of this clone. The CDR3 sequence: CASSPLEANYGYTF. Here the CDR3 DNA reads TGTGCCAGCAGCCCACTTGAAGCTAACTATGGCTACACCTTC. This sequence joins TRBV2 and TRBJ1-2, with D unresolved. The CDR3 is 14 residues long. Trimming took 6 bases from V and 0 from J, leaving 11 bases between them. The V gene's germline CDR1 is SNHLY and CDR2 FYNNEI.

CDR3 coding DNA: TGTGCCAGCAGCTTACAGGCTTTACCTAATTCACCCCTCCACTTT. It encodes CASSLQALPNSPLHF. The gene calls are TRBV7-3 and TRBJ1-6; the D is unclear. Looked up from germline, CDR1 is SGHTA and CDR2 is FQGTGA. Trimming left V 2 bases short and J 6 bases short, with 11 bases between. The CDR3 consists of 15 residues. Full variable domain (missing parts from reference TRBV7-3 and TRBJ1-6): GAGVSQTPSNKVTEKGKYVELRCDPISGHTALYWYRQSLGQGPEFLIYFQGTGAADDSGLPNDRFFAVRPEGSVSTLKIQRTERGDSAVYLCASSLQALPNSPLHFGNGTRLTVT.